In its sample, the clone carrying this T cell receptor beta chain was seen a few times. The target antigen is unknown. Healthy Caucasian individuals from Russia aged about 6 to 95 served as donors. A second PCR, run for roughly 7 to 12 cycles, used a sample-barcoded 5' primer plus a J-beta primer mix. Each single sample gave us at least 3 million CDR3-containing paired-end reads. TCRdb used MiXCR to reprocess the 5' RACE reads, holding one entry per CDR3 protein. The sample yields approximately 2,000,000 distinct CDR3 sequences, roughly two fifths seen once. These data belong to a study of blood T cells in healthy people across ages. Study details: Per two T cells, about one barcoded beta molecule was captured through template switching.

Study results and caveats: Higher diversity, along with more naive CD4+ cells, distinguished long-lived donors from aged donors.

This CDR3 region has 15 residues. Per the germline V gene, CDR1 is MNHEY and CDR2 is SVGAGI. The germline V and J ends were trimmed by 0 bases and 3 bases, with 12 bases remaining between them. The sequence derives from a human donor in good health. Sequencing was carried out using blood. The chain employs TRBV6-5 and TRBJ2-7; TRBD2 might be the D (6 bases). The CDR3 region is CASSYSAGYGYEQYF. CDR3 in DNA: TGTGCCAGCAGTTACTCGGCGGGGTACGGCTACGAGCAGTACTTC.